The T cell receptor beta chain described here comes from a study of identical twins. Notes on the study in general: Cross-sectional statistics, not tracking of the same donors, supported the conclusions.

All donors were healthy Caucasians. This clonotype was counted a few times. What it recognizes is unknown. TCRdb processed the 5' RACE reads anew with MiXCR; each CDR3 protein has one entry. The table shows 750,000 to 950,000 distinct CDR3 sequences, with 9% to 15% occurring only once. The sample was also reused in another study, on yellow fever vaccine responses in identical twins.

Sample: PBMCs. This receptor was obtained from a woman between 18 and 29 years old in good health.

CDR3 bases: TGTGCCAGCAGTTCTCCGGGACTAGTCCACAATGAGCAGTTCTTC. Translated, it gives CASSSPGLVHNEQFF. The chain links TRBV12-3 or TRBV12-4 to TRBJ2-1, with 8 bases identical to TRBD2. V shed 4 bases, J shed 5 bases, and the junction held 7 bases outside the gene matches. CDR3 length: 15 amino acids.